This T cell receptor beta chain was documented in a study of blood T cell repertoires in COVID-19 (dated by TCRdb to 2019 to 2021). Regarding the study in general: Samples from collaborators originated in the United States, Italy and Spain and spanned both the acute and convalescent phases of COVID-19. The prospective study material was composed of cDNA or gDNA derived from T cells, B-cell-depleted T cells, or PBMCs. Deeply sampled blood TCRbeta repertoires from subjects exposed to, actively infected with, or recovered from COVID-19 were included in the dataset. The repertoires were released in a freely available public database meant as a resource for research on the immune response to SARS-CoV-2. Samples came from the ongoing ImmuneRACE study (first 160 participants) plus 1,254 subjects from 6 global collaborators. The sample metadata nearly always contained a de-identified subject ID, COVID-19 status, age in years and sex. Where available, HLA class I and class II types were taken from metadata supplied by the sample provider and were not determined by assay-based typing.

TCRbeta CDR3 regions were amplified from genomic DNA using the immunoSEQ Assay, a bias-controlled multiplex PCR. For the original study's pipeline: Within the assay, amplification of reference gene primers was used to estimate how many nucleated cells each sample contained. To quantify the absolute abundance of each unique TCRbeta CDR3 rearrangement, sequence reads were collapsed and filtered. For each sample, productive Simpson clonality was calculated as the square root of Simpson's diversity index across productive rearrangements. Not all clones reach the TCRdb copy of this immuneACCESS table, which keeps in-frame sequences only. Checked studies attribute under half of the gap to unresolved V genes and leave the rest unexplained. The DNA gave D and trimming, while V, J and clone size come from that table. For this sample the table gives about 400,000 clones, of which roughly 88% were detected only once. The top ten constitute around 2.1% of the sample.

Participants in the prospective study were aged roughly 18 to 95 years, lived in about two dozen United States geographic areas, and enrolled through a virtual design. In the prospective study, cohorts were assigned on the basis of participant-reported clinical history obtained from a screening survey and a study questionnaire. In the prospective study, whole blood, serum and a nasopharyngeal or oropharyngeal swab were collected from each participant by mobile phlebotomists. Participants in the prospective study had the option to provide additional blood draws and questionnaires over a roughly 2-month period. Before DNA extraction, prospective study blood samples were shipped either frozen or at room temperature. With regard to this clone: Its antigen is not yet known. No clone much larger than this one lies a single base away; base qualities are absent.

Findings and caveats that apply to the study as a whole: The amount of clinical and demographic metadata varied by source and participant and was provided uncurated.

Spanning cysteine to phenylalanine, the CDR3 consists of 11 amino acids. The kept DNA is CDR3 alone, 33 bases in frame from the first base. For CDR1 and CDR2, the germline V gene lists SGHAT and FQNNGV. Germline trimming: 6 bases from V, 10 bases from J; junction bases outside gene matches: 5. The TCR sequence derives from a woman aged 40 to 49 with acute COVID-19. The chain is encoded by TRBV11-2 joined to TRBJ2-5, with 7 central nucleotides matching TRBD2. Sequenced material: PBMCs or T cells enriched from blood (not recorded which). This receptor carries the CDR3 CASSLGGNQYF. The nucleotides read TGTGCCAGCAGTCTGGGGGGGAACCAGTACTTC.